The rows below give T cell receptor beta chains drawn from one sample of a study of cytomegalovirus exposure and HLA in healthy donors. Repertoires were generated with immunoSEQ multiplex PCR, while TCRdb's copy carries only in-frame clones and drops some. The sample has 150,000 to 200,000 clones, 70% to 90% seen once. Sequencing used PBMCs. The receptors come from a woman aged 18-30 years in good health and CMV-seronegative. The CDR3 runs from the conserved cysteine through the conserved F or W. The order of the fields is V gene, D gene, clone size, J gene, CDR3 protein, CDR3 DNA. D genes are given only for firm matches. The listing skips clone size in some rows; elsewhere it reads once, few, many or a size class.

v_call: TRBV30; d_call: .; clone_size: .; j_call: TRBJ1-2; cdr3_aa: CAWRSVGFNYGYTF; cdr3_nt: TGTGCCTGGAGATCAGTCGGGTTTAACTATGGCTACACCTTC
v_call: TRBV4-1; d_call: .; clone_size: few; j_call: TRBJ2-2; cdr3_aa: CASSQVGGGANTGELFF; cdr3_nt: TGCGCCAGCAGCCAAGTCGGGGGTGGCGCGAACACCGGGGAGCTGTTTTTT
v_call: TRBV15; d_call: TRBD1; clone_size: .; j_call: TRBJ2-7; cdr3_aa: CATSRPGTGVYEQYF; cdr3_nt: TGTGCCACCAGCAGACCCGGGACAGGGGTATACGAGCAGTACTTC
v_call: TRBV7-8; d_call: .; clone_size: .; j_call: TRBJ1-1; cdr3_aa: CASSPDSLTEAFF; cdr3_nt: TGTGCCAGCAGCCCCGACAGCCTCACTGAAGCTTTCTTT
v_call: TRBV7-9; d_call: .; clone_size: once; j_call: TRBJ2-7; cdr3_aa: CASSLEFGEQYF; cdr3_nt: TGTGCCAGCAGCTTAGAATTCGGCGAGCAGTACTTC
v_call: TRBV27; d_call: .; clone_size: .; j_call: TRBJ1-1; cdr3_aa: CASSSRGGVNTEAFF; cdr3_nt: TGTGCCAGCAGCAGCAGGGGCGGAGTGAACACTGAAGCTTTCTTT
v_call: TRBV6-1; d_call: TRBD1; clone_size: .; j_call: TRBJ1-2; cdr3_aa: CASRPTGVSGYTF; cdr3_nt: TGTGCCAGCAGACCGACAGGGGTCAGCGGCTACACCTTC
v_call: TRBV4-3; d_call: TRBD2; clone_size: .; j_call: TRBJ2-7; cdr3_aa: CASSDLAGGYDEQYF; cdr3_nt: TGCGCCAGCAGCGACCTAGCGGGAGGGTACGACGAGCAGTACTTC
v_call: TRBV29-1; d_call: TRBD2; clone_size: .; j_call: TRBJ2-1; cdr3_aa: CSVLVRTSGRAGNEQFF; cdr3_nt: TGCAGCGTCCTCGTCCGGACTAGCGGGAGGGCCGGGAATGAGCAGTTCTTC
v_call: TRBV5-1; d_call: TRBD1; clone_size: .; j_call: TRBJ1-1; cdr3_aa: CASSSLTGDAEAFF; cdr3_nt: TGCGCCAGCAGCTCACTCACAGGGGACGCTGAAGCTTTCTTT
v_call: TRBV4-1; d_call: .; clone_size: few; j_call: TRBJ2-2; cdr3_aa: CASSQYTGELFF; cdr3_nt: TGCGCCAGCAGCCAATATACCGGGGAGCTGTTTTTT
v_call: TRBV27; d_call: TRBD1; clone_size: .; j_call: TRBJ2-5; cdr3_aa: CASRSDREETQYF; cdr3_nt: TGTGCCAGCAGATCGGACAGGGAGGAGACCCAGTACTTC
v_call: TRBV10-3; d_call: .; clone_size: few; j_call: TRBJ1-2; cdr3_aa: CAISSPGGSYGYTF; cdr3_nt: TGTGCCATCTCATCCCCAGGAGGGAGCTATGGCTACACCTTC
v_call: TRBV30; d_call: TRBD2; clone_size: .; j_call: TRBJ2-7; cdr3_aa: CAWSGVAGVNEQYF; cdr3_nt: TGTGCCTGGAGTGGTGTGGCGGGGGTTAACGAGCAGTACTTC
v_call: TRBV9; d_call: .; clone_size: .; j_call: TRBJ1-3; cdr3_aa: CASSPQGNLGNTIYF; cdr3_nt: TGTGCCAGCAGTCCCCAGGGAAACCTGGGAAACACCATATATTTT
v_call: TRBV6-5; d_call: TRBD1; clone_size: .; j_call: TRBJ2-5; cdr3_aa: CASSSGQGLNQETQYF; cdr3_nt: TGTGCCAGCAGTTCAGGACAGGGATTAAACCAAGAGACCCAGTACTTC
v_call: TRBV7-2; d_call: .; clone_size: .; j_call: TRBJ1-1; cdr3_aa: CASSRGRESHF; cdr3_nt: TGTGCCAGCTCAAGGGGGAGGGAGTCCCACTTT
v_call: TRBV29-1; d_call: TRBD2; clone_size: .; j_call: TRBJ2-7; cdr3_aa: CSVEGVAGARYEQYF; cdr3_nt: TGCAGCGTTGAAGGGGTAGCGGGAGCAAGGTACGAGCAGTACTTC
v_call: TRBV7-8; d_call: TRBD2; clone_size: .; j_call: TRBJ2-7; cdr3_aa: CASSLRASGNYEQYF; cdr3_nt: TGTGCCAGCAGCTTACGGGCTAGCGGGAACTACGAGCAGTACTTC
v_call: TRBV30; d_call: .; clone_size: .; j_call: TRBJ1-3; cdr3_aa: CAWSVRQRNTIYF; cdr3_nt: TGTGCCTGGAGTGTAAGACAGAGAAACACCATATATTTT
v_call: TRBV6-5; d_call: .; clone_size: .; j_call: TRBJ2-3; cdr3_aa: CASRGSREDTQYF; cdr3_nt: TGTGCCAGCAGGGGATCCCGGGAAGATACGCAGTATTTT
v_call: TRBV7-9; d_call: .; clone_size: .; j_call: TRBJ1-2; cdr3_aa: CASSPTEGAFSGSYGYTF; cdr3_nt: TGTGCCAGCAGCCCCACGGAGGGAGCATTTTCCGGTAGCTATGGCTACACCTTC
v_call: TRBV30; d_call: .; clone_size: .; j_call: TRBJ2-2; cdr3_aa: CAWSPGTTGELFF; cdr3_nt: TGTGCCTGGAGCCCAGGGACTACCGGGGAGCTGTTTTTT
v_call: TRBV7-9; d_call: .; clone_size: .; j_call: TRBJ1-5; cdr3_aa: CASSLGRGYNQPQHF; cdr3_nt: TGTGCCAGCAGCTTAGGCAGGGGTTATAATCAGCCCCAGCATTTT
v_call: TRBV19; d_call: .; clone_size: .; j_call: TRBJ1-4; cdr3_aa: CASSILSGGRNEKLFF; cdr3_nt: TGTGCCAGTAGTATTTTATCCGGAGGTAGGAATGAAAAACTGTTTTTT
v_call: TRBV6-6; d_call: .; clone_size: .; j_call: TRBJ1-5; cdr3_aa: CASQAGFNQPQHF; cdr3_nt: TGTGCCAGCCAGGCGGGTTTCAATCAGCCCCAGCATTTT
v_call: TRBV13; d_call: TRBD2; clone_size: .; j_call: TRBJ2-7; cdr3_aa: CASSLFATSGSYEQYF; cdr3_nt: TGTGCCAGCAGCTTATTCGCGACTAGCGGATCCTACGAGCAGTACTTC
v_call: TRBV4-3; d_call: TRBD2; clone_size: once; j_call: TRBJ2-5; cdr3_aa: CASSQDWGGLAGGETQYF; cdr3_nt: TGCGCCAGCAGCCAAGATTGGGGAGGACTAGCGGGAGGAGAGACCCAGTACTTC
v_call: TRBV29-1; d_call: .; clone_size: .; j_call: TRBJ2-5; cdr3_aa: CSVEKLTGTQYF; cdr3_nt: TGCAGCGTTGAAAAACTGACAGGGACCCAGTACTTC
v_call: TRBV5-1; d_call: .; clone_size: .; j_call: TRBJ1-1; cdr3_aa: CASSLGWPGQGDTEAFF; cdr3_nt: TGCGCCAGCAGCTTAGGTTGGCCGGGACAAGGAGACACTGAAGCTTTCTTT
v_call: TRBV13; d_call: TRBD1; clone_size: .; j_call: TRBJ1-2; cdr3_aa: CASGYYSGQGNGYTF; cdr3_nt: TGTGCCAGCGGGTACTACTCGGGACAGGGAAATGGCTACACCTTC
v_call: TRBV9; d_call: TRBD1; clone_size: .; j_call: TRBJ2-5; cdr3_aa: CASSGRDSQETQYF; cdr3_nt: TGTGCCAGCAGCGGCCGGGACAGCCAAGAGACCCAGTACTTC
v_call: TRBV27; d_call: TRBD1; clone_size: .; j_call: TRBJ1-6; cdr3_aa: CASGNRGYNSPLHF; cdr3_nt: TGTGCCAGCGGGAACAGGGGTTATAATTCACCCCTCCACTTT
v_call: TRBV7-2; d_call: .; clone_size: .; j_call: TRBJ2-6; cdr3_aa: CASSSISGANVLTF; cdr3_nt: TGTGCCAGCAGCTCCATCTCTGGGGCCAACGTCCTGACTTTC
v_call: TRBV14; d_call: TRBD1; clone_size: once; j_call: TRBJ2-7; cdr3_aa: CASSRGQGLTYEQYF; cdr3_nt: TGTGCCAGCAGTAGGGGACAGGGGTTAACCTACGAGCAGTACTTC
v_call: TRBV10-3; d_call: TRBD1; clone_size: few; j_call: TRBJ1-2; cdr3_aa: CAISSYTGEYGYTF; cdr3_nt: TGTGCCATCAGTTCATACACAGGGGAGTATGGCTACACCTTC
v_call: TRBV6-5; d_call: .; clone_size: once; j_call: TRBJ2-3; cdr3_aa: CASSYSFTSFVDTQYF; cdr3_nt: TGTGCCAGCAGTTACTCCTTTACTAGCTTTGTGGATACGCAGTATTTT